The T cell receptor beta chain under discussion was sequenced for a study of blood T cell repertoires in COVID-19. Study summary: Sites across the United States, Italy and Spain contributed samples from acute and convalescent COVID-19. The analysed material was cDNA or gDNA that came from T cells, B-cell-depleted T cells, or PBMCs.

CDR3 size: 16 residues. Germline V gene sequence: CDR1 SGHRS, CDR2 YFSETQ. Trimming stripped 2 bases from V and 9 bases from J, with 23 bases between. As originally analysed: Amplification with reference gene primers provided the estimates of nucleated cell counts. Clones were read by immunoSEQ multiplex PCR, and TCRdb kept only the in-frame ones, dropping some. V and J calls and clone size follow that table, whereas D and trimming were derived from the DNA. The data show 150,000 to 180,000 clones, over 65% seen once. Material for sequencing was peripheral blood. This sequence joins TRBV5-1 and TRBJ2-5, with D perhaps matching TRBD1 (5 bases). This sequence was found in a man at least 80 years old with acute or convalescent COVID-19. The CDR3 protein is CASSFAQTVQEMAQYF. The DNA of the CDR3 is TGCGCCAGCAGCTTCGCCCAGACAGTCCAAGAGATGGCCCAGTACTTC.